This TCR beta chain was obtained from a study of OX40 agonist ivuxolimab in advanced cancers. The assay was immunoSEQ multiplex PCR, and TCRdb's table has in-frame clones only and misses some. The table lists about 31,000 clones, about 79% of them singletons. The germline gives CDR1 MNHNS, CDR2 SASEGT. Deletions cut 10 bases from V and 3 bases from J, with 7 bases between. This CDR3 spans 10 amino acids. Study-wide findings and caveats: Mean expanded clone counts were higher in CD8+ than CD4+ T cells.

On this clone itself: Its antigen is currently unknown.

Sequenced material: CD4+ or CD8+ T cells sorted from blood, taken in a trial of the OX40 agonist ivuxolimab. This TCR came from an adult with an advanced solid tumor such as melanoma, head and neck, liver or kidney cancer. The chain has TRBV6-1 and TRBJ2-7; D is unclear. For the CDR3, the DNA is TGTGCCATAATGAACTACGAGCAGTACTTC. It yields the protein CAIMNYEQYF.